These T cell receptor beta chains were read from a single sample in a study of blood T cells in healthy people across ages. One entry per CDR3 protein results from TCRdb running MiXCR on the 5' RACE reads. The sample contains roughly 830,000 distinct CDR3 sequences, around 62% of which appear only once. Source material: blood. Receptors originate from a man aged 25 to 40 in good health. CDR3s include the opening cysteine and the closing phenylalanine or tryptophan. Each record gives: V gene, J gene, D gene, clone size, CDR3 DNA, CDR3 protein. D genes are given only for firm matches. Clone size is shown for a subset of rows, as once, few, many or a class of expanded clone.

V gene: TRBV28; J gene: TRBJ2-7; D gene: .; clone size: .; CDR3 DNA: TGTGCCAGCAGTGTTCCGGGTGGGCCCGACGAGCAGTACTTC; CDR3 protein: CASSVPGGPDEQYF
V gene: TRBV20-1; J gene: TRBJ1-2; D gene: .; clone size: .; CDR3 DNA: TGCAGGGCTAGAGACGTCCAGGGAGGCTATGGCTACACCTTC; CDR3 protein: CRARDVQGGYGYTF
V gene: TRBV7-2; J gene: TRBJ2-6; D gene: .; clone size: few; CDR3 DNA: TGTGCCAGCAGGAACGGAGGGGCCAACGTCCTGACTTTC; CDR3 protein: CASRNGGANVLTF
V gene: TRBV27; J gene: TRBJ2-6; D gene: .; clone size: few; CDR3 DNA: TGTGCCAGCAGTTGGCAAACCTCTGGGGCCAACGTCCTGACTTTC; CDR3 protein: CASSWQTSGANVLTF
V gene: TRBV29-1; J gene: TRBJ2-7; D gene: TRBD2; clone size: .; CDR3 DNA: TGCAGCGTCAAAATCCGAGCGGGGCCCTACGAGCAGTACTTC; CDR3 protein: CSVKIRAGPYEQYF
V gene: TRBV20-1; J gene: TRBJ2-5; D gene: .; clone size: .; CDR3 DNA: TGCAGTGCCCCACGAGAGACAGAGACCCAGTACTTC; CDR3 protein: CSAPRETETQYF
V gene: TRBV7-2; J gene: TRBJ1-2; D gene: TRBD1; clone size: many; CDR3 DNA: TGTGCCAGCAGCTTGGGGGGACAGGGCCTCTATGGCTACACCTTC; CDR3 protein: CASSLGGQGLYGYTF
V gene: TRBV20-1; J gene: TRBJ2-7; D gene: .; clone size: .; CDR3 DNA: TGCAGTGCTCCCTGGGGGGCATCCTACGAGCAGTACTTC; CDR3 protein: CSAPWGASYEQYF
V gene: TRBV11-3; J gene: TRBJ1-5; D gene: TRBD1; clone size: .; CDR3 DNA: TGTGCCAGCAGCACCGGACAGGGGGCCGATCAGCCCCAGCATTTT; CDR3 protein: CASSTGQGADQPQHF
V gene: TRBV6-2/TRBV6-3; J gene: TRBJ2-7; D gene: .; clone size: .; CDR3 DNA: TGTGCCAGCAACCGGGCGCCCCTGGTACTTCGCTACGAGCAGTACTTC; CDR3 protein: CASNRAPLVLRYEQYF
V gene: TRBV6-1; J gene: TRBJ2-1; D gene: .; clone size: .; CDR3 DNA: TGTGCCAGCAGTGGGGAGGGAGGGGGTGAGCAGTTCTTC; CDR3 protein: CASSGEGGGEQFF
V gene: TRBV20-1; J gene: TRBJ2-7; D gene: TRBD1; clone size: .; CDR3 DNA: TGCAGTGCTAGATCCGGGGGACAGGGTTTGTACGAGCAGTACTTC; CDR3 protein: CSARSGGQGLYEQYF
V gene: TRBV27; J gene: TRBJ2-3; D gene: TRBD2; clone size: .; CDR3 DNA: TGTGCCAGCAGCACTAGCGGGGTTGATACGCAGTATTTT; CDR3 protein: CASSTSGVDTQYF
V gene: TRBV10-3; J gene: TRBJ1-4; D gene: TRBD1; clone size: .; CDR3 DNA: TGTGCCATCAGGGGGGGGACAGCAGAAAAACTGTTTTTT; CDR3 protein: CAIRGGTAEKLFF
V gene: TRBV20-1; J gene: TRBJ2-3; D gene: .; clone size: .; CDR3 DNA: TGCAGTGCTAGAGAACTAGGTCCCGCAGATACGCAGTATTTT; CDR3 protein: CSARELGPADTQYF
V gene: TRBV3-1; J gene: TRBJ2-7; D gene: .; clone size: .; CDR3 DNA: TGTGCCAGCAGCCAAGAAGTCGTTACCAACGAGCAGTACTTC; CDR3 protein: CASSQEVVTNEQYF
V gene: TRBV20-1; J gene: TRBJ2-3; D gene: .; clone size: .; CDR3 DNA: TGCAGTGCTAGACCCGGGGTCGGAACAGATACGCAGTATTTT; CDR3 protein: CSARPGVGTDTQYF
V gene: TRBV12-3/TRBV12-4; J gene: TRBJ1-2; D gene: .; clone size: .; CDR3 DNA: TGTGCCAGCAGTTCCTCGGACAGTAACTATGGCTACACCTTC; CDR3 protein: CASSSSDSNYGYTF
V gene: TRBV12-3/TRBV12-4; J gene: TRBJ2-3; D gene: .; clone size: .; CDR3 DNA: TGTGCCAGCAGTTTAGTCAAGGGGTCCAGTATTGATACGCAGTATTTT; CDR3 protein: CASSLVKGSSIDTQYF
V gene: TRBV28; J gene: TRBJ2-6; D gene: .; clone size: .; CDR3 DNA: TGTGCCAGCAGTTTACTCGACGGGGACGGGGCCAACGTCCTGACTTTC; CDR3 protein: CASSLLDGDGANVLTF
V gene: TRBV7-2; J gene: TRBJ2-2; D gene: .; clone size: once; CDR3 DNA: TGTGCCAGCAGCCCAATGACCCTTCGAGGGGACACCGGGGAGCTGTTTTTT; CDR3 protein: CASSPMTLRGDTGELFF
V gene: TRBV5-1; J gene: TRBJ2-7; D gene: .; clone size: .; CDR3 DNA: TGCGCCAGCAGCCGGCCGGGACACCGAAACTACGAGCAGTACTTC; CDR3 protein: CASSRPGHRNYEQYF
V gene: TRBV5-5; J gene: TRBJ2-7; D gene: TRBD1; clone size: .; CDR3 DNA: TGTGCCAGCAGCCGGACAGGGGGCGGCTTCTACGAGCAGTACTTC; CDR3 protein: CASSRTGGGFYEQYF
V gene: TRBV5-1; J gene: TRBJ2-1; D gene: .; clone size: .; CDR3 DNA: TGCGCCAGCAGCTTGGACGGAACCCTGAATTACAATGAGCAGTTCTTC; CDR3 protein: CASSLDGTLNYNEQFF
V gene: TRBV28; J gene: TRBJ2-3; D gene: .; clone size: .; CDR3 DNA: TGTGCCAGCAGCCCACCGGGTGGGGCTGGAGATACGCAGTATTTT; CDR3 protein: CASSPPGGAGDTQYF
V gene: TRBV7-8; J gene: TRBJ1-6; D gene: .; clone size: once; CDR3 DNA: TGTGCCAGCAGCTTAGAACAGGGTGATATTTCACCCCTCCACTTT; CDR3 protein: CASSLEQGDISPLHF
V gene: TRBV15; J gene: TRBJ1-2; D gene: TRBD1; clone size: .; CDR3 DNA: TGTGCCACCAGCAGGGCCAGGGGGAACTATGGCTACACCTTC; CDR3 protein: CATSRARGNYGYTF
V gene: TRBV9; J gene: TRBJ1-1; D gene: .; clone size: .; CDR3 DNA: TGTGCCAGCAGCGGTGAAGGTCCTTACACTGAAGCTTTCTTT; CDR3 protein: CASSGEGPYTEAFF
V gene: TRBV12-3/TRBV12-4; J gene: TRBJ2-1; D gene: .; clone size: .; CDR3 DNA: TGTGCCAGCAGTTCGTCAAGTACAAGAGGTGAGCAGTTCTTC; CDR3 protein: CASSSSSTRGEQFF
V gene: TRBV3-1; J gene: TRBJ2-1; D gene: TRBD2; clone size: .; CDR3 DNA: TGTGCCAGCAGCCAAGCGGAGACTAGCGGGGGTACTTTCGGGCAGTTCTTC; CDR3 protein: CASSQAETSGGTFGQFF
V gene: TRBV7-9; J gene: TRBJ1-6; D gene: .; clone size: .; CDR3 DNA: TGTGCCAGCAGCTTCGGAGCCGAGGGTTCACCCCTCCACTTT; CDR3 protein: CASSFGAEGSPLHF
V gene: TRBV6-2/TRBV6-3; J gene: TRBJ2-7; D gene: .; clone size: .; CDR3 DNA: TGTGCCAGCAGTTACTCCTTCCGGGACACCTCCTACGAGCAGTACTTC; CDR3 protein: CASSYSFRDTSYEQYF
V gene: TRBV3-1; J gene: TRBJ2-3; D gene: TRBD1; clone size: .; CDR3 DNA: TGTGCCAGCAGCGGAACAGGGGACGGCACAGATACGCAGTATTTT; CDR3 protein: CASSGTGDGTDTQYF
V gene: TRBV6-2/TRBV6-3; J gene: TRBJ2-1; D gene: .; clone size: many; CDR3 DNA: TGTGCCAGCAGTTCGAGCTCCTACAATGAGCAGTTCTTC; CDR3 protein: CASSSSSYNEQFF
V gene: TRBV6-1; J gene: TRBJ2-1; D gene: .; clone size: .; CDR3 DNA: TGTGCCAGCAGTGAAAATGTCGTCGCCAGGGATGAGCAGTTCTTC; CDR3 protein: CASSENVVARDEQFF
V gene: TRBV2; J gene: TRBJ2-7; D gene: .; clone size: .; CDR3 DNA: TGTGCCAGCAGCTCCATAGTTTACGAGCAGTACTTC; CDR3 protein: CASSSIVYEQYF
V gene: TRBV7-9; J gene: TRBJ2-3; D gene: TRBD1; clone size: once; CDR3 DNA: TGTGCCAGCAGCTTAGCGTCGGGACAGGGACCAGATACGCAGTATTTT; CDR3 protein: CASSLASGQGPDTQYF
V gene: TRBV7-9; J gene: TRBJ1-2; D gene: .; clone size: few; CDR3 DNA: TGTGCCAGCAGCTTCGGAGATCCCTATGGCTACACCTTC; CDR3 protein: CASSFGDPYGYTF
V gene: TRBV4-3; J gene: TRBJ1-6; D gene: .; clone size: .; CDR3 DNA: TGCGCCAGCAGCCAAGATACGTCTCAGGGGAGGTGGACACCCCTCCACTTT; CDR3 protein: CASSQDTSQGRWTPLHF
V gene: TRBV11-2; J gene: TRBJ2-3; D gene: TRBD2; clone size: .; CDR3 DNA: TGTGCCAGCAGCTTTGGCGGGGGGGGTGGAGATACGCAGTATTTT; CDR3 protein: CASSFGGGGGDTQYF
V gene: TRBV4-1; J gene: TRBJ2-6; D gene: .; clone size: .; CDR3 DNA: TGCGCCAGCAGCCCCAAGATGAGAACAGAAACCCCCTCTGGGGCCAACGTCCTGACTTTC; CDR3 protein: CASSPKMRTETPSGANVLTF
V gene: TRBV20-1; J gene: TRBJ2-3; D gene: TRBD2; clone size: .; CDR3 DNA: TGCAGTGCTGGCGGGACTACCTTCACAGATACGCAGTATTTT; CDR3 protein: CSAGGTTFTDTQYF
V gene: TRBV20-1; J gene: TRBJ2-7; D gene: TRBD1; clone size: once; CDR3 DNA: TGCAGTGCTCGGACCCCGGGACAGACAACCTACGAGCAGTACTTC; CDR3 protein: CSARTPGQTTYEQYF
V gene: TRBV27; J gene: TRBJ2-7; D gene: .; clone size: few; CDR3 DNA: TGTGCCAGCAGTCGACGTGGCAGTCCCTACGAGCAGTACTTC; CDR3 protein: CASSRRGSPYEQYF
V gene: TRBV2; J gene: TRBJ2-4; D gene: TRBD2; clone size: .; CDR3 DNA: TGTGCCAGCATCATTGGGACTAGCGGAAACATTCAGTACTTC; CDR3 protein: CASIIGTSGNIQYF
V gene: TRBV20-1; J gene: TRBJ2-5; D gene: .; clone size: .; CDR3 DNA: TGCAGTGCCCTTTCCAGTATGTTGGACTCCTACGACTTTCGGCAGTACTTC; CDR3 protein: CSALSSMLDSYDFRQYF
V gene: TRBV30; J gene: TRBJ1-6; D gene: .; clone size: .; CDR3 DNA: TGTGCCTGGAGCGCTCCCGAATATAATTCACCCCTCCACTTT; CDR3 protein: CAWSAPEYNSPLHF
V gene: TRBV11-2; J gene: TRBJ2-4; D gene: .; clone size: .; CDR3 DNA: TGTGCCAGCAGCCTAGAGGGTTTGGGGGATGACATTCAGTACTTC; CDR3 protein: CASSLEGLGDDIQYF